The entry that follows covers one T cell receptor (beta chain) sequence. Other DNA sequences in this specimen translate into the identical CDR3. This entry comes from a study of shared clonotypes between healthy human individuals. Looking at the study overall: Donors had three CD4 naive, three CD4 memory, two CD8 naive and one CD8 memory plate apiece.

The CDR3 sequence is 13 residues long. Germline CDR1 is LGHNA and CDR2 is YSLEER. V lost 0 bases and J lost 4, with 4 bases in between. Several immunoSEQ plates received, in even portions, the genomic DNA of each subset. Sorted subsets were amplified in replicate PCRs using around 0.2 ug DNA, 30,000 to 35,000 T cell genomes. Sequenced by immunoSEQ multiplex PCR; TCRdb stores in-frame clones only, minus some. Of approximately 2.3 million clones in the sample, 93% were seen once. This sequence originates from a man aged 18 to 30 in good health. Some clones in this sample may be carry-over from other donors' samples. The sample consisted of naive CD4+ T cells from PBMCs. Stated subset: CD45RA+ positively selected. This chain connects TRBV4-3 to TRBJ1-5; no firm D call. The CDR3 coding sequence is TGCGCCAGCAGCCAAGATCTTAATCAGCCCCAGCATTTT. This gives the protein CASSQDLNQPQHF.